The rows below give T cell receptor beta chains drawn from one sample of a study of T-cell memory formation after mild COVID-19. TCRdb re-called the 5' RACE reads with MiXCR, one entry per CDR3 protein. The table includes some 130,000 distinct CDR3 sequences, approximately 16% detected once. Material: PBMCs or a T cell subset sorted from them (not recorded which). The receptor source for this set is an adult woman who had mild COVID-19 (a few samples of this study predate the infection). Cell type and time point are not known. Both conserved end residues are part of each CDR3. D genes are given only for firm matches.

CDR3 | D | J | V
CATSTGTGSYEQYF | TRBD1 | TRBJ2-7 | TRBV15
CASSPINEKLFF | - | TRBJ1-4 | TRBV12-3/TRBV12-4
CASSPRLNQPQHF | - | TRBJ1-5 | TRBV3-1
CASSRRTGGKNNEQFF | TRBD1 | TRBJ2-1 | TRBV19
CASRDPGLAPIGDNEQFF | TRBD2 | TRBJ2-1 | TRBV2
CASSRKDGLAGGMNEQFF | TRBD2 | TRBJ2-1 | TRBV4-1
CASRPSSYNEQFF | - | TRBJ2-1 | TRBV7-9
CASSLTGRQPQHF | - | TRBJ1-5 | TRBV12-3/TRBV12-4
CASSLDQGMNTEAFF | - | TRBJ1-1 | TRBV5-1
CASSRSSGAYNEQFF | TRBD2 | TRBJ2-1 | TRBV11-1